Following are 26 T cell receptor beta chains from one sample sequenced in a study of T cells in Graves' hyperthyroidism and ophthalmopathy. Amplified TCR beta CDR3 regions came from RNA transcripts. The study used the HTBI primer set for a first-round RT-PCR of the TCR CDR3. One entry per CDR3 protein results from TCRdb running MiXCR on the multiplex PCR reads. This table has some 530,000 distinct CDR3 sequences, 22% appearing once. Input material: blood. The receptors here all came from a woman in her seventies with Graves' ophthalmopathy.

There are many counts of this clonotype. The rearrangement joins TRBV11-2 to TRBJ2-1; 12 bases align to TRBD2. Trimming removed 5 bases from V and 3 bases from J; junction bases left unmatched: 8. The CDR3 runs to 17 residues. Per germline, CDR1 SGHAT and CDR2 FQNNGV. The CDR3 DNA sequence: TGTGCCAGCAGCCCCCGGCTGACTAGCGGGAGCTACAATGAGCAGTTCTTC. This encodes CASSPRLTSGSYNEQFF.

This clonotype was counted many times. This chain connects TRBV7-2 to TRBJ1-1, with no clear D. V lost 2 bases, J lost 1 base, and 5 bases lay in between. The CDR3 spans 13 residues. Per the germline V gene, CDR1 is SGHTA and CDR2 is FQGNSA. CDR3 sequence: CASSLSQNTEAFF. The CDR3 DNA is TGTGCCAGCAGCTTATCCCAGAACACTGAAGCTTTCTTT.

This clonotype was detected only a few times. J is TRBJ1-2 and V is TRBV27; D might be TRBD1 (6 bases). The length of the CDR3 is 15 residues. V lost 4 bases and J 8 bases, leaving 20 bases between the germline ends. Germline CDR1 MNHEY, CDR2 SMNVEV (reference sequence). Here the CDR3 DNA reads TGTGCCAGCAGTTCAACCACAGGGACATGGGGCGGCTACACCTTC. This encodes CASSSTTGTWGGYTF.

The table lists this clonotype with many counts. The chain couples TRBV20-1 to TRBJ2-1, with 10 bases that match TRBD2. This CDR3 region has 14 residues. The germline V gene encodes CDR1 DFQATT and CDR2 SNEGSKA (reference sequence). V dropped 6 bases and J dropped 4; count of bases not matched to a gene: 6. The CDR3 nucleotides are TGCAGTGCATCAACGACTAGCGGGTACAATGAGCAGTTCTTC. Residues: CSASTTSGYNEQFF.

The DNA for the CDR3 is TGTGCCAGCAGCTTAGTGGTCATCCAGGGGTTCGAGCAGTACTTC. As protein: CASSLVVIQGFEQYF. J is TRBJ2-7 and V is TRBV7-2; D perhaps matches TRBD1 (6 bases). V gave up 1 base and J gave up 6 bases, with 16 bases separating them. Germline CDR1 reads SGHTA; CDR2 reads FQGNSA. CDR3 length: 15 amino acids.

This clonotype was seen only a few times. The rearrangement joins TRBV28 to TRBJ2-7; D call uncertain. The germline V and J ends were trimmed by 7 bases and 0 bases, with 13 bases remaining between them. CDR1 and CDR2 from the germline V gene are MDHEN and SYDVKM. The CDR3 runs to 14 residues. CDR3 sequence: CASTPGEGSYEQYF. The CDR3 region has the DNA TGTGCCAGCACCCCTGGGGAAGGCTCCTACGAGCAGTACTTC.

The chain is built from TRBV19 and TRBJ1-6, with a weak D call TRBD1 (6 bases). CDR3 length: 17 amino acids. Germline V gene data show CDR1 as LNHDA and CDR2 as SQIVND (reference sequence). Trimming left V 0 bases short and J 13 bases short, with 22 bases between. As DNA, the CDR3 is TGTGCCAGTAGTATAGACCTCTCATCCGGGACAAGTTATCCCCTCCACTTT. As protein: CASSIDLSSGTSYPLHF.

This sequence joins TRBV25-1 and TRBJ2-5; D remains unclear. Germline CDR1 MGHDK, CDR2 SYGVNS. This CDR3 has 13 residues. The V end lost 3 bases, the J end lost 3 bases, and 8 bases lay between the germline ends. The CDR3 bases are TGTGCCAGCAGTGATTCCCCTAAAGAGACCCAGTACTTC. It codes for CASSDSPKETQYF.

The sample holds a few counts of this clonotype. The chain uses TRBV6-1 and TRBJ1-4; D is perhaps TRBD1 (5 bases). CDR3 length equals 13 residues. The V and J ends lost 11 bases and 8 bases respectively, with 18 bases between them. Germline lookup yields CDR1 MNHNS and CDR2 SASEGT. The CDR3 loop reads CASCRGVGEKLFF. The CDR3 nucleotides read TGTGCCTCTTGTCGGGGGGTAGGGGAAAAACTGTTTTTT.

The CDR3 nucleotides read TGTGCCAGCAGCCAAGATGGATCGCGGGAGGGTTACAATGAGCAGTTCTTC. The encoded protein is CASSQDGSREGYNEQFF. The chain has TRBV3-1 and TRBJ2-1; 9 bases are shared with TRBD2. CDR1 and CDR2 from the germline V gene are LGHDT and YNNKEL (reference sequence). CDR3 length: 17 amino acids. The V gene end was trimmed by 0 bases and the J gene end by 4 bases; junction bases not matched to a gene: 7.

The chain employs TRBV7-2 and TRBJ2-1; TRBD2 might be the D (5 bases). The CDR3 covers 20 residues. The V end was cut by 3 bases, the J end by 0 bases, with 24 bases between. Germline assignment: CDR1 SGHTA and CDR2 FQGNSA. The CDR3 nucleotides read TGTGCCAGCAGCTTCCTACCTCTGGATCTACCCACTAGCTCCTACAATGAGCAGTTCTTC. This encodes CASSFLPLDLPTSSYNEQFF.

This clonotype was seen at least ten times. V usage is TRBV11-2 and J usage is TRBJ2-2; 9 bases fit TRBD1. V shed 3 bases, J shed 6 bases, and the junction held 5 bases outside the gene matches. The CDR3 contains 15 residues. From germline, CDR1 is SGHAT and CDR2 FQNNGV. The CDR3 is CASSLTGTGSGELFF. The CDR3, as DNA: TGTGCCAGCAGCTTGACCGGGACAGGGTCCGGGGAGCTGTTTTTT.

V and J are TRBV7-2 and TRBJ1-6, with D perhaps matching TRBD1 (5 bases). Germline loops: CDR1 SGHTA, CDR2 FQGNSA. Deletions cut 7 bases from V and 5 bases from J, with 12 bases between. The CDR3 runs 14 residues. The CDR3, as DNA: TGTGCCAGCACCACAGGTGCCGATAATTCACCCCTCCACTTT. This gives the protein CASTTGADNSPLHF.

This clonotype was observed a few times. The rearrangement links TRBV6-1 to TRBJ1-3; D gene ambiguous. CDR1 MNHNS and CDR2 SASEGT come from the germline V gene. With 2 bases removed from V and 4 bases from J, the gap between germline ends came to 6 bases. This CDR3 is built from 13 residues. CDR3 coding DNA: TGTGCCAGCAGTGAAATCCCGGGAAACACCATATATTTT. This sequence encodes CASSEIPGNTIYF.

This clonotype has only a few counts. The J gene is TRBJ2-2, the V gene TRBV24-1; tentatively, D is TRBD1 or TRBD2 (5 bases each). The CDR3 extends over 15 amino acids. The V gene's germline CDR1 is KGHDR and CDR2 SFDVKD. The V gene lost 5 bases and the J gene lost 5 bases, with 14 bases spanning the gap. Here the CDR3 DNA reads TGTGCCACCAGTGCCTTCGGGACGGCGACCGGGGAGCTGTTTTTT. This sequence encodes CATSAFGTATGELFF.

The chain recombines TRBV6-1 with TRBJ1-1, with 9 bases fitting TRBD1. The CDR3 has 14 residues. The junction had 11 bases not matched to a gene; V was cut back by 8 bases and J by 7 bases. Germline CDR1 is MNHNS and CDR2 is SASEGT. The CDR3 DNA follows: TGTGCCAGCGGGGCGACCGGGACAGGGAGTGAAGCTTTCTTT. It codes for CASGATGTGSEAFF.

The V call is TRBV7-9, the J call TRBJ1-3, with TRBD1 matching 7 bases. The V gene end was trimmed by 2 bases and the J gene end by 3 bases; junction bases not matched to a gene: 1. Germline CDR1 is SEHNR and CDR2 is FQNEAQ (reference sequence). The CDR3 is 14 amino acids. The CDR3 bases are TGTGCCAGCAGCTTAAGGACAGGTGGAAACACCATATATTTT. Its protein is CASSLRTGGNTIYF.

The sample holds many counts of this clonotype. The chain couples TRBV12-3 or TRBV12-4 to TRBJ1-2; D may be TRBD1 (5 bases). V gave up 6 bases and J gave up 6 bases, with 17 bases separating them. This CDR3 has 14 residues. CDR3 DNA: TGTGCCAGCAGCCCCGGGACCTCGCCCCATGGCTACACCTTC. This translates into CASSPGTSPHGYTF.

This clonotype was seen a handful of times. V and J are TRBV12-5 and TRBJ2-1, with 16 positions matching TRBD2. The CDR3 length is 19 residues. Per the germline V gene, CDR1 is LGHNT and CDR2 is FRNRAP. Trimming took 4 bases from V and 0 from J; bases not matched to a gene: 6. CDR3 loop: CASGSGLAGGVSSYNEQFF. The DNA for the CDR3 is TGTGCTAGTGGTTCGGGACTAGCGGGAGGGGTTAGCTCCTACAATGAGCAGTTCTTC.

The J gene is TRBJ1-5, the V gene TRBV12-3 or TRBV12-4; D gene unclear. With 6 bases removed from V and 6 bases from J, the gap between germline ends came to 9 bases. This CDR3 comprises 12 residues. The DNA for the CDR3 is TGTGCCAGCAGCCTTGCAGTTCAGCCCCAGCATTTT. It encodes CASSLAVQPQHF.

The rearrangement joins TRBV19 to TRBJ1-2; D call uncertain. CDR1 and CDR2 (germline): LNHDA, SQIVND (reference sequence). Trimming removed 7 bases from V and 4 bases from J, with 16 bases in between. This CDR3 is 14 amino acids long. The CDR3 reads CASTSGAVGYGYTF. DNA of the CDR3: TGTGCCAGTACCAGCGGTGCAGTTGGCTATGGCTACACCTTC.

The chain links TRBV7-9 to TRBJ2-1; D is possibly TRBD1 (6 bases). Per germline, CDR1 SEHNR and CDR2 FQNEAQ (reference sequence). The CDR3 totals 16 residues. The ends were cut back, 8 bases at V and 5 bases at J, with 22 bases in the middle. The CDR3 sequence: CASVAEIGTINNEQFF. The CDR3 DNA reads as TGTGCCAGCGTGGCGGAGATAGGGACAATTAACAATGAGCAGTTCTTC.

This clonotype was detected only once. CDR3 DNA sequence: TGTGCCAGCAGCCCCGGCGGAATCACATATCAGCCCCAGCATTTT. Amino acid sequence: CASSPGGITYQPQHF. The V call is TRBV6-2 or TRBV6-3, the J call TRBJ1-5; no clear D. CDR1 and CDR2 (germline): MNHEY, SVGEGT. There are 15 residues in the CDR3. V lost 6 bases and J 5 bases, leaving 17 bases between the germline ends.

V is TRBV5-6 and J is TRBJ1-1; TRBD1 agrees at 7 bases. The junction had 4 bases not matched to a gene; V was cut back by 4 bases and J by 1 base. The germline gives CDR1 SGHDT, CDR2 YYEEEE. The CDR3 is 14 residues long. The CDR3 DNA is TGTGCCAGCAGCGTGGGACAGAGGAACACTGAAGCTTTCTTT. This translates into CASSVGQRNTEAFF.

This clonotype has just a few counts. The chain employs TRBV6-5 and TRBJ2-5; perhaps TRBD1 as D (5 bases). CDR3 size: 13 residues. Germline V gene data show CDR1 as MNHEY and CDR2 as SVGAGI. V dropped 2 bases and J dropped 5 bases, with 9 bases sitting between them. The CDR3 DNA reads TGTGCCAGCAGTTACGGGGCATGGGAGACCCAGTACTTC. Its protein is CASSYGAWETQYF.

Many counts were recorded for this clonotype. The chain has TRBV11-2 and TRBJ2-1, with D perhaps TRBD2 (5 bases). CDR1 and CDR2 from the germline V gene are SGHAT and FQNNGV. Trimming cost V 1 base and J 4 bases, with 14 bases left between them. The CDR3 runs to 16 residues. CDR3 in amino acids: CASSLVGSGGYNEQFF. The CDR3 DNA reads TGTGCCAGCAGCTTAGTTGGAAGCGGAGGATACAATGAGCAGTTCTTC.